The present T cell receptor (beta chain) was sequenced within a study of shared clonotypes between healthy human individuals. Sequenced by immunoSEQ multiplex PCR; TCRdb stores in-frame clones only, minus some. The table includes approximately 1,000,000 clones, about 72% detected once. The study separated CD4+ cells into CD45RA+ naive and CD45RA-negative memory subsets. Worth noting for this clone: Antigen unknown.

Broader study findings: The represented genetic and exposure-history diversity was limited by the small number of donors. Large depth notwithstanding, sorted-subset sequencing proved incomplete by rarefaction.

Sequencing used memory CD4+ T cells from PBMCs. The subset was: CD45RA-negative fraction. This receptor was taken from a man aged 18 to 30 in good health. Some clones in this sample may be carry-over from other donors' samples.

The CDR3, as DNA: TGTGCCAGCGCCTCGGCAGGGGGACGGACCCAGTACTTC. It yields the protein CASASAGGRTQYF. V usage is TRBV27 and J usage is TRBJ2-5; 7 positions agree with TRBD1. Germline CDR1 reads MNHEY; CDR2 reads SMNVEV (reference sequence). Trimming removed 8 bases from V and 7 bases from J; junction bases left unmatched: 10. This CDR3 is built from 13 residues.